This note documents a single T cell receptor beta chain sequence. The repertoire was sequenced with immunoSEQ multiplex PCR; TCRdb's copy has only in-frame clones and lacks some. Of around 120,000 clones in the sample, approximately 80% were seen once. These data belong to a study of T cell responses to AZD1222 COVID-19 vaccine. Trimming at V came to 8 bases and at J to 6 bases, leaving 4 bases not matched to a gene. The germline gives CDR1 MDHEN, CDR2 SYDVKM. The CDR3 has 12 residues. The sequences come from peripheral blood, collected 28 days after the second AZD1222 dose. This rearrangement joins TRBV28 to TRBJ2-3, with 8 bases fitting TRBD2. The origin of this receptor is an adult who received the AZD1222 COVID-19 vaccine. CDR3 sequence (DNA): TGTGCCAGCCACGGGGGGGAGGATACGCAGTATTTT. Translated: CASHGGEDTQYF.